These T cell receptor beta chains were read from a single sample in a study of radiotherapy plus CTLA-4 blockade in lung cancer. The assay was immunoSEQ multiplex PCR, and TCRdb's table has in-frame clones only and misses some. This repertoire shows nearly 15,000 clones, around three quarters found once; its top ten account for 50% to 65%. This sample comprised peripheral blood, obtained from a patient treated with radiotherapy plus ipilimumab. The receptors come from a human donor with non-small cell lung cancer whose response to radiotherapy plus ipilimumab could not be evaluated. Each CDR3 is given with its conserved first and last residue. D genes are given only for firm matches. Where a row states a size, it is once, few, many or the class of an expanded clone; other rows omit it.

j_gene | v_gene | d_gene | abundance | CDR3aa | CDR3nt
TRBJ1-1 | TRBV6-6 | NA | NA | CASNTNTRAFF | TGTGCCAGCAACACAAACACCCGAGCTTTCTTT
TRBJ1-1 | TRBV5-4 | TRBD1 | once | CASSFTATGGTEAFF | TGTGCCAGCAGCTTCACGGCGACAGGGGGCACTGAAGCTTTCTTT
TRBJ2-1 | TRBV7-2 | NA | NA | CASSQRNEQFF | TGTGCCAGCAGCCAGCGGAATGAGCAGTTCTTC
TRBJ1-1 | TRBV29-1 | NA | once | CSADRPEGRTEAFF | TGCAGCGCCGATCGGCCTGAGGGCAGGACTGAAGCTTTCTTT
TRBJ2-5 | TRBV2 | TRBD2 | few | CASSEAGLAGGGVTQYF | TGTGCCAGCAGTGAAGCGGGACTAGCGGGGGGTGGGGTGACCCAGTACTTC
TRBJ1-6 | TRBV4-1 | NA | NA | CASRQEYNSPLHF | TGCGCCAGCAGACAGGAGTATAATTCACCCCTCCACTTT
TRBJ1-5 | TRBV27 | NA | few | CASKGQGGQPQHF | TGTGCCAGCAAGGGGCAGGGCGGTCAGCCCCAGCATTTT
TRBJ1-1 | TRBV27 | NA | NA | CASSSVMNTEAFF | TGTGCCAGCAGTTCAGTCATGAACACTGAAGCTTTCTTT
TRBJ1-1 | TRBV4-1 | NA | NA | CASSQRDNGAYTEAFF | TGCGCCAGCAGTCAGCGGGACAATGGGGCGTACACTGAAGCTTTCTTT
TRBJ2-7 | TRBV30 | TRBD2 | NA | CAWKLTSLAGDLSF | TGTGCCTGGAAACTCACATCACTAGCGGGGGACCTTAGCTTC
TRBJ1-1 | TRBV2 | NA | NA | CASGRVFEAFF | TGTGCCAGCGGGAGGGTGTTTGAAGCTTTCTTT
TRBJ2-1 | TRBV7-2 | TRBD2 | NA | CASRVAGGVYNEQFF | TGTGCCAGTAGGGTAGCGGGGGGGGTTTACAATGAGCAGTTCTTC
TRBJ2-1 | TRBV5-1 | TRBD2 | NA | CASSSGLAPNNEQFF | TGCGCCAGCAGCTCTGGACTAGCGCCAAACAATGAGCAGTTCTTC
TRBJ2-1 | TRBV27 | NA | NA | CASSFAGLKGSYNEQFF | TGTGCCAGCAGTTTTGCGGGCCTAAAGGGCTCCTACAATGAGCAGTTCTTC
TRBJ1-1 | TRBV29-1 | TRBD1 | NA | CSVRGQGSDTEAFF | TGCAGCGTGAGAGGACAGGGATCCGACACTGAAGCTTTCTTT
TRBJ1-5 | TRBV4-1 | TRBD1 | NA | CASSQTVLTGGAGQPQHF | TGCGCCAGCAGCCAAACGGTACTTACAGGGGGCGCGGGTCAGCCCCAGCATTTT
TRBJ2-5 | TRBV25-1 | NA | NA | CASSAPGTRETQYF | TGTGCCAGCAGTGCTCCCGGGACAAGAGAGACCCAGTACTTC
TRBJ2-3 | TRBV6-6 | NA | NA | CASSGRSLLTDTQYF | TGTGCCAGCAGTGGGCGCAGCCTCCTAACAGATACGCAGTATTTT
TRBJ2-3 | TRBV6-5 | NA | NA | CASSVDTLTDTQYF | TGTGCCAGCAGTGTCGACACCCTCACAGATACGCAGTATTTT
TRBJ1-3 | TRBV5-4 | NA | NA | CASSYTGLVSGNTIYF | TGTGCCAGCAGCTATACAGGTTTGGTTTCTGGAAACACCATATATTTT
TRBJ2-3 | TRBV4-1 | NA | NA | CASRGTFSYTDTQYF | TGCGCCAGCAGGGGGACATTTAGTTACACAGATACGCAGTATTTT
TRBJ2-2 | TRBV5-8 | TRBD1 | NA | CASSLIHRDSGTGELFF | TGTGCCAGCAGCCTAATCCACCGGGACAGCGGAACCGGGGAGCTGTTTTTT